The T cell receptor beta chain under discussion was sequenced for a study of T cells expressing NK-cell markers. Study-level background: Sequencing of TCR beta repertoires drew on sorted CD3+CD56+NKG2C+, CD3+CD56+NKG2C- and CD3+CD56-NKG2C+ T cells.

CDR1 and CDR2 (germline): DFQATT, SNEGSKA (reference sequence). This CDR3 contains 13 residues. TCRdb reprocessed the 5' RACE reads and stores each CDR3 protein as one record, lacking DNA. This repertoire includes roughly 380,000 distinct CDR3 sequences. This sequence was found in a man aged 18-75 years in good health. The chain is built from TRBV20-1 and TRBJ2-7; TCRdb returns TRBD1, unconfirmable since there is no DNA. Sequenced material: blood T cells: a sorted CD56 or NKG2C T cell subset, CD4+ or CD8+ T cells, or bulk PBMC T cells (not recorded which). CDR3 sequence reads: CSAQRQGTYEQYF.